These T cell receptor beta chains were read from a single sample in a study of CD8 T cells in ankylosing spondylitis. A single record per CDR3 protein comes from TCRdb applying MiXCR to the 5' RACE reads. Here the sample spans roughly 130,000 distinct CDR3 sequences, 6% to 8.5% being singletons. The sequenced material came from blood, either unsorted or a sorted T cell fraction (not recorded which). The source of these receptors is a male donor with ankylosing spondylitis or in good health (not recorded which). CDR3s include the opening cysteine and the closing phenylalanine or tryptophan. D genes are given only for firm matches. For some rows the clone size is stated as once, few or many, or as a class when expanded; others skip it.

length	size	V	D	J	DNA	CDR3
15	many	TRBV11-1	-	TRBJ2-5	TGTGCCAGCAGTCTTAGTGAAGGCTCTCAAGAGACCCAGTACTTC	CASSLSEGSQETQYF
16	many	TRBV7-8	-	TRBJ1-1	TGTGCCAGCAGCTTATCCTCGGTAGGGATGAACACTGAAGCTTTCTTT	CASSLSSVGMNTEAFF
16	many	TRBV29-1	TRBD2	TRBJ2-3	TGCAGCGCGGTATCTAGCGGGAGGGCCGGGTCCGATACGCAGTATTTT	CSAVSSGRAGSDTQYF
15	-	TRBV25-1	-	TRBJ1-4	TGTGCCAGCAGTGAATCGGTTCTAGGGGGGGAAAAACTGTTTTTT	CASSESVLGGEKLFF
14	many	TRBV7-3	TRBD1	TRBJ1-1	TGTGCCAGCAGTAGGACAGGCTTGAACACTGAAGCTTTCTTT	CASSRTGLNTEAFF
15	many	TRBV20-1	TRBD1	TRBJ1-1	TGCAGTGCTAGAGGTCCAGGGGGCATGAACACTGAAGCTTTCTTT	CSARGPGGMNTEAFF
17	many	TRBV20-1	TRBD2	TRBJ2-1	TGCAGTGCTAGAGATCTCGAGCTAGCGGGAAGGTACAATGAGCAGTTCTTC	CSARDLELAGRYNEQFF
15	many	TRBV5-1	TRBD2	TRBJ2-2	TGCGCCAGCAGCTTCAAGGGTGCGGGGGCCGGGGAGCTGTTTTTT	CASSFKGAGAGELFF
15	many	TRBV12-3/TRBV12-4	-	TRBJ2-1	TGTGCCAGCGGCATAACCGGGACGAGACACAATGAGCAGTTCTTC	CASGITGTRHNEQFF
15	many	TRBV5-1	-	TRBJ2-5	TGCGCCAGCAGCACAACGGGGGAACGTCAAGAGACCCAGTACTTC	CASSTTGERQETQYF
15	-	TRBV6-5	-	TRBJ2-4	TGTGCCAGCAGTTACGGTGGTAGCGGAGATCGCATTCAGTACTTC	CASSYGGSGDRIQYF
14	many	TRBV18	-	TRBJ2-5	TGTGCCAGCTCACCCCCCGGAAGCCAAGAGACCCAGTACTTC	CASSPPGSQETQYF
15	many	TRBV20-1	TRBD2	TRBJ2-1	TGCAGTGCCCGCCCCTGGACTAGCTTTAATTATGAGCAGTTCTTC	CSARPWTSFNYEQFF
16	many	TRBV5-4	TRBD1	TRBJ1-1	TGTGCCAGCAGCTTCCCGGGACAGGGAATGAACACTGAAGCTTTCTTT	CASSFPGQGMNTEAFF
15	many	TRBV20-1	TRBD2	TRBJ2-7	TGCAGTGCTTTTACACTAGCGGGGGATACCTACGAGCAGTACTTC	CSAFTLAGDTYEQYF
17	many	TRBV19	-	TRBJ1-3	TGTGCCAGTAGTCATAGGAAGATGTCTGTTTCTGGAAACACCATATATTTT	CASSHRKMSVSGNTIYF
16	many	TRBV5-1	-	TRBJ1-3	TGCGCCAGCAGCTTTCTCCCGACCCTCTCTGGAAACACCATATATTTT	CASSFLPTLSGNTIYF
15	many	TRBV13	-	TRBJ2-1	TGTGCCAGCCCCACTCCGGGACACCTATACAATGAGCAGTTCTTC	CASPTPGHLYNEQFF
15	many	TRBV20-1	-	TRBJ2-5	TGCAGTGCTAGAGATCGAGGGGCTGCCTTCGGGACCCAGTACTTC	CSARDRGAAFGTQYF
14	many	TRBV20-1	TRBD2	TRBJ2-5	TGCAGTGCCCCACTCGGACTAGCAGCAGAGACCCAGTACTTC	CSAPLGLAAETQYF
14	many	TRBV20-1	-	TRBJ2-1	TGCAGTGCCTCAGCGCCAGTCTCCTACAATGAGCAGTTCTTC	CSASAPVSYNEQFF
16	many	TRBV5-1	-	TRBJ1-6	TGCGCCAGCAGCCTTGAGGGATACTCCTATAATTCACCCCTCCACTTT	CASSLEGYSYNSPLHF
14	many	TRBV20-1	-	TRBJ2-1	TGCAGTGCTAGAGCATATAGCTCCTACAATGAGCAGTTCTTC	CSARAYSSYNEQFF
15	many	TRBV12-3/TRBV12-4	-	TRBJ1-5	TGTGCCAGCAGCTACAACCCCAGCCTAAATCAGCCCCAGCATTTT	CASSYNPSLNQPQHF
13	many	TRBV5-1	-	TRBJ1-5	TGCGCCAGCAGCTTGGAGTCCAATCAGCCCCAGCATTTT	CASSLESNQPQHF
14	many	TRBV5-5	-	TRBJ2-2	TGTGCCAGCAGTAAACGGGTAAACACCGGGGAGCTGTTTTTT	CASSKRVNTGELFF
15	many	TRBV2	-	TRBJ2-3	TGTGCCAGCAGTGAAAGGGGGTATGGCACAGATACGCAGTATTTT	CASSERGYGTDTQYF
14	many	TRBV5-1	-	TRBJ2-7	TGCGCCAGCAGCTTAACAGGGTCGACCTACGAGCAGTACTTC	CASSLTGSTYEQYF
15	many	TRBV5-1	-	TRBJ1-5	TGCGCCAGCAGCTTGAATTCGGGCGGCAATCAGCCCCAGCATTTT	CASSLNSGGNQPQHF
17	many	TRBV5-1	-	TRBJ2-2	TGCGCCAGCAGCGCCTATGGAGGGGGCTCCTACACCGGGGAGCTGTTTTTT	CASSAYGGGSYTGELFF
15	many	TRBV7-8	-	TRBJ1-1	TGTGCCAGCAGTCGCGAGGTGGCACTGAACACTGAAGCTTTCTTT	CASSREVALNTEAFF
17	-	TRBV20-1	TRBD2	TRBJ2-1	TGCTGTGCTAGTGTCGCGGGAGGGGCCCCGCTATACAATGAGCAGTTCTTC	CCASVAGGAPLYNEQFF
14	-	TRBV27	TRBD1	TRBJ2-5	TGTGCCAGCAGTGCGACAGGGTACCAAGAGACCCAGTACTTC	CASSATGYQETQYF
17	many	TRBV7-2	TRBD2	TRBJ2-1	TGTGCCAGCAGCTTCTCATTAGCGGGGAGCTCCTACAATGAGCAGTTCTTC	CASSFSLAGSSYNEQFF
15	many	TRBV28	-	TRBJ2-1	TGTGCCAGCAACCCCAGCCCACCTATACAGGGTGAGCAGTTCTTC	CASNPSPPIQGEQFF
13	-	TRBV6-1	-	TRBJ1-5	TGTGCCAGCAGTGAGGCCGGGGGTCAGCCCCAGCATTTT	CASSEAGGQPQHF
15	many	TRBV5-1	-	TRBJ1-3	TGCGCCAGCAGCCTCTCGCCTTTCTCTGGAAACACCATATATTTT	CASSLSPFSGNTIYF
14	many	TRBV20-1	-	TRBJ2-1	TGCAGTGCTAGAGTCACCGGGACAAGCAATGAGCAGTTCTTC	CSARVTGTSNEQFF
14	-	TRBV21-1	-	TRBJ2-7	TGTGCCAGCAGCAAGAATCCAGGTTCCGTCGAGCAGTACTTC	CASSKNPGSVEQYF
17	many	TRBV4-1	-	TRBJ2-6	TGCGCCAGCAGCCAGGACGTTTGGCCTTCTGGGGCCAACGTCCTGACTTTC	CASSQDVWPSGANVLTF
13	many	TRBV6-6	-	TRBJ1-4	TGTGCCAGCAGTTACTCGACGGGGGAAAAACTGTTTTTT	CASSYSTGEKLFF
19	many	TRBV5-1	TRBD2	TRBJ2-7	TGCGCCAGCAGCTTGGCCCGACTAGCGGGAAACTATCGGTCCTACGAGCAGTACTTC	CASSLARLAGNYRSYEQYF
14	many	TRBV10-3	-	TRBJ1-5	TGTGCCATCAGTGGGACAGATAGCAATCAGCCCCAGCATTTT	CAISGTDSNQPQHF
15	many	TRBV20-1	-	TRBJ2-1	TGCAGTGCTAGCATTGGTCTCTATCTCCACAATGAGCAGTTCTTC	CSASIGLYLHNEQFF
15	many	TRBV6-5	-	TRBJ2-7	TGTGCCAGCAGTTACTCGAATTTTGGCGGGCCCGAGCAGTACTTC	CASSYSNFGGPEQYF
14	many	TRBV7-9	-	TRBJ2-5	TGTGCCAGCAGCTTAGCAGCCGTACAAGAGACCCAGTACTTC	CASSLAAVQETQYF
15	many	TRBV7-8	-	TRBJ2-1	TGTGCCAGCAGCTTATGGGACCGCTCCTACAATGAGCAGTTCTTC	CASSLWDRSYNEQFF
13	many	TRBV5-1	-	TRBJ2-2	TGCGCCAGCAGACCAGGGAACACCGGGGAGCTGTTTTTT	CASRPGNTGELFF
14	many	TRBV7-7	-	TRBJ2-3	TGTGCTAGCAGCTTAGGCAGGGGCCCAGATACGCAGTATTTT	CASSLGRGPDTQYF
13	-	TRBV29-1	-	TRBJ2-3	TGCAGCGTTGTCGTCCATTTCACAGATACGCAGTATTTT	CSVVVHFTDTQYF
14	many	TRBV20-1	TRBD2	TRBJ2-7	TGCAGTGCACCGAGGACTAGCGGGTTATACGAGCAGTACTTC	CSAPRTSGLYEQYF
11	-	TRBV29-1	-	TRBJ2-2	TGCAGCGGAGGGGACACCGGGGAGCTGTTTTTT	CSGGDTGELFF
15	many	TRBV11-2	-	TRBJ1-1	TGTGCCAGCAGCTTACGTCGGACCATGAACACTGAAGCTTTCTTT	CASSLRRTMNTEAFF
15	few	TRBV5-4	TRBD2	TRBJ2-1	TGTGCCAGCAGCCCTCGACTAGCGGGGGTGCCTGAGCAGTTCTTC	CASSPRLAGVPEQFF
16	many	TRBV12-3/TRBV12-4	-	TRBJ2-7	TGTGCCAGCAGTTTATTGGAGGGAAAGGCCTCCTACGAGCAGTACTTC	CASSLLEGKASYEQYF
14	many	TRBV5-1	-	TRBJ2-7	TGCGCCAGCAGCAATCTAGACAGGAACTACGAGCAGTACTTC	CASSNLDRNYEQYF
15	many	TRBV12-3/TRBV12-4	-	TRBJ2-5	TGTGCCAGCAGTATTTTATTAGACAGCAAAGAGACCCAGTACTTC	CASSILLDSKETQYF
15	many	TRBV11-1	TRBD1	TRBJ2-1	TGTGCCAGCAGCTTAGATCAGGGGGCCTACAATGAGCAGTTCTTC	CASSLDQGAYNEQFF
14	many	TRBV19	-	TRBJ2-2	TGTGCCAGTACCGCCCCCCAGAACACCGGGGAGCTGTTTTTT	CASTAPQNTGELFF